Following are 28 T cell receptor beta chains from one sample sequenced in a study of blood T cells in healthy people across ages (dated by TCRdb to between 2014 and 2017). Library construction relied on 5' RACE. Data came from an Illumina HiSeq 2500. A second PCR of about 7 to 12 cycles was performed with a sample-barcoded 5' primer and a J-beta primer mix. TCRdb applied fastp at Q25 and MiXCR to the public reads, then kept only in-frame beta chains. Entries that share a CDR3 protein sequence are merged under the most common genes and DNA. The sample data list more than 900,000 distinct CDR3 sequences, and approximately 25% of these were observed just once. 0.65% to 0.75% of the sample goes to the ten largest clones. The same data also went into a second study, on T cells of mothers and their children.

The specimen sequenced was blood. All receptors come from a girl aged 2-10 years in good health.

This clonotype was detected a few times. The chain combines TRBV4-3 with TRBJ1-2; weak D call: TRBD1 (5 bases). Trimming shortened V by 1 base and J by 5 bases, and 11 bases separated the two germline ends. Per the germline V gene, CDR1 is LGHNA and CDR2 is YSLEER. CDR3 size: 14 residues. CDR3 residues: CASSQAQEVYGYTF. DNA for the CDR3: TGCGCCAGCAGCCAAGCACAGGAGGTTTATGGCTACACCTTC.

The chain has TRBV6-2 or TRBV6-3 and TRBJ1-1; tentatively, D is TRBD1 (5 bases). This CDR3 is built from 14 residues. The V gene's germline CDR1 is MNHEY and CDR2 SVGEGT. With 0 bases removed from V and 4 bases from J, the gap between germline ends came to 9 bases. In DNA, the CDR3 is TGTGCCAGCAGTTACTCCGGGGGGGTCACTGAAGCTTTCTTT. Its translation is CASSYSGGVTEAFF.

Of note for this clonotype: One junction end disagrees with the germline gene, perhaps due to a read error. The CDR3 here is CASSDSSGAGANVRTF. CDR3 in DNA: TGTGCCAGCAGTGACTCATCAGGGGCTGGGGCCAACGTCCGGACTTTC. The chain links TRBV6-4 to TRBJ2-6, with D possibly matching TRBD1 (6 bases). The CDR3 has 16 amino acids. CDR1 is MRHNA and CDR2 is SNTAGT in the germline V gene.

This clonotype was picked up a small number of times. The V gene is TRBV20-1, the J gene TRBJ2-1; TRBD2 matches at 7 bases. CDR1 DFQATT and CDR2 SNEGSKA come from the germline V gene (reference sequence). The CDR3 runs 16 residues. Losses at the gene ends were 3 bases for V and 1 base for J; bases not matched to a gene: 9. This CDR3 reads CSASSAGDSSYNEQFF. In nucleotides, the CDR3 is TGCAGTGCTAGCTCTGCGGGGGATTCGTCCTACAATGAGCAGTTCTTC.

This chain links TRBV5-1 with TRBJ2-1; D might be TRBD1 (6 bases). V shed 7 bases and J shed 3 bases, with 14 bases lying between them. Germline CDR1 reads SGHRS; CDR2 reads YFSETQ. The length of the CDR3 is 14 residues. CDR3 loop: CASGWGLDYNEQFF. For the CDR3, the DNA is TGCGCCAGCGGGTGGGGGCTGGACTACAATGAGCAGTTCTTC.

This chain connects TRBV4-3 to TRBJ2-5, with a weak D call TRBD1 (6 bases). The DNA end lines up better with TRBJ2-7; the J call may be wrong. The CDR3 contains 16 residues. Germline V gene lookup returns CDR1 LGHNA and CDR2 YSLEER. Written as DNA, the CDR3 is TGCGCCAGCAGCCAGGACGCGAGGGGGTCTTCCTACGAGCAGTACTTC. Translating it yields CASSQDARGSSYEQYF.

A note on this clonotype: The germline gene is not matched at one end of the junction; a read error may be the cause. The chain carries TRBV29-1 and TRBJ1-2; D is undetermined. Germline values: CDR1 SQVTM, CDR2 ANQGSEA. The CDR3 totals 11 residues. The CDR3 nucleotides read TGCAGCGTAGAAGGGCCATCAGGCTACACCTTC. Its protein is CSVEGPSGYTF.

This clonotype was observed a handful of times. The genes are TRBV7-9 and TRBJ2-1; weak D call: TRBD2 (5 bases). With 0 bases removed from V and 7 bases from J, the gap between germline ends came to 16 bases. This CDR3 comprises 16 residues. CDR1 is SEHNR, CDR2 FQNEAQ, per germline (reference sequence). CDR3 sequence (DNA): TGTGCCAGCAGCTTAGCAACCAAGTCTGGAGGAAATGAGCAGTTCTTC. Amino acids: CASSLATKSGGNEQFF.

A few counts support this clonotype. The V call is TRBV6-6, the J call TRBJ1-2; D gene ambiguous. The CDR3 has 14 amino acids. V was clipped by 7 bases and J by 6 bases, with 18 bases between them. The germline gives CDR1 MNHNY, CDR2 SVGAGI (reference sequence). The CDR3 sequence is CASITGPQTHGYTF. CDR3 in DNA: TGTGCCAGCATTACCGGGCCGCAGACCCATGGCTACACCTTC.

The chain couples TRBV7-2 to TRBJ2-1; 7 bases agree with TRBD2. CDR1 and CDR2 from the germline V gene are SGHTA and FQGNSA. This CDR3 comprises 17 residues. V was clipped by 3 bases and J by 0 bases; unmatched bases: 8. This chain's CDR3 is CASSFNTGGSSYNEQFF. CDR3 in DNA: TGTGCCAGCAGCTTTAATACGGGGGGAAGCTCCTACAATGAGCAGTTCTTC.

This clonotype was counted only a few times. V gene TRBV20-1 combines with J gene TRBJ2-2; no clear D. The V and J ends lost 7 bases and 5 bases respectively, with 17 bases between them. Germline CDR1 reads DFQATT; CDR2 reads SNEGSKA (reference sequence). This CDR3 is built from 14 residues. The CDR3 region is CSVAVGVRTGELFF. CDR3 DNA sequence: TGCAGTGTGGCAGTCGGTGTAAGGACCGGGGAGCTGTTTTTT.

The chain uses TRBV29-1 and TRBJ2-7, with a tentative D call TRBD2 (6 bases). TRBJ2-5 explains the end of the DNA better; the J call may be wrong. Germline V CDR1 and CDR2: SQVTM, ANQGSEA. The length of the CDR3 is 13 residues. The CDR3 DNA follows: TGCAGCGTTGGTCAGCTAGCGAAAGAGACCCAGTACTTC. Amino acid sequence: CSVGQLAKETQYF.

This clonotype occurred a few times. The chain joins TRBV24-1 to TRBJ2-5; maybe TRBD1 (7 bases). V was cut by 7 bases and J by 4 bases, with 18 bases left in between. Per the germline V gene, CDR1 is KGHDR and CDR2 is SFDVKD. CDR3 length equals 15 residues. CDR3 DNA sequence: TGTGCCACCAGCCCTTCAGGGGGGATCGGAGAGACCCAGTACTTC. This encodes CATSPSGGIGETQYF.

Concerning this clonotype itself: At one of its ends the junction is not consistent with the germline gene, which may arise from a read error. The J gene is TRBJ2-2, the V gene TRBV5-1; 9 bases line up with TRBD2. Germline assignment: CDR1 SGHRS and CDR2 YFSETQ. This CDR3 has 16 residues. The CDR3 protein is CASSERLAANTGERFF. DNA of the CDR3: TGCGCCAGCAGCGAACGACTAGCGGCTAACACCGGGGAGCGGTTTTTT.

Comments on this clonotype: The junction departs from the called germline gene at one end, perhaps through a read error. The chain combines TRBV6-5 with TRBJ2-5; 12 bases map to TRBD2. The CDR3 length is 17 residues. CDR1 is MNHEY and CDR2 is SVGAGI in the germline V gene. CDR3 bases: TGTGTCAGCAGTTACCCGTCTAGCGGGGGGGTCCAAGAGACCCAGTACTTC. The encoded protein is CVSSYPSSGGVQETQYF.

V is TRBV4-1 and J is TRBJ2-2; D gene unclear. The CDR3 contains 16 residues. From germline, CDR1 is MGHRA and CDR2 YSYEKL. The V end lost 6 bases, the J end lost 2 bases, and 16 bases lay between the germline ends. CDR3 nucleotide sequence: TGCGCCAGCAGAAGCGAGACCGCCGCCAACACCGGGGAGCTGTTTTTT. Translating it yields CASRSETAANTGELFF.

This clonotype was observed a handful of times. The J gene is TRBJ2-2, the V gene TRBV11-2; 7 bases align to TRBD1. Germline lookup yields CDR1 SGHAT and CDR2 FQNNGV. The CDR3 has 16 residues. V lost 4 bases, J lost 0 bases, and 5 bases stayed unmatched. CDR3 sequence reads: CASSSEGASNTGELFF. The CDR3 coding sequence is TGTGCCAGCAGCTCCGAGGGGGCGTCGAACACCGGGGAGCTGTTTTTT.

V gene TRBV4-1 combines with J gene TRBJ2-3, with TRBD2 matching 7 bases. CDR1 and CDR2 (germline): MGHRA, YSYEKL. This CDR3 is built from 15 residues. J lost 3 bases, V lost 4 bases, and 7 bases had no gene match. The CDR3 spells CASSPLGGATDTQYF. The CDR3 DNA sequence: TGCGCCAGCAGCCCCTTGGGAGGGGCAACAGATACGCAGTATTTT.

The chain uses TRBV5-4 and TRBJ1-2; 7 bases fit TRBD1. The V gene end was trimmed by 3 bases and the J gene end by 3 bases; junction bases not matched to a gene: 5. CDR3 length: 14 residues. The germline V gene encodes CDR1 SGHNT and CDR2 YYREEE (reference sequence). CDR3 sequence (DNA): TGTGCCAGCAGCTCCGGGACAGCAGACTATGGCTACACCTTC. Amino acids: CASSSGTADYGYTF.

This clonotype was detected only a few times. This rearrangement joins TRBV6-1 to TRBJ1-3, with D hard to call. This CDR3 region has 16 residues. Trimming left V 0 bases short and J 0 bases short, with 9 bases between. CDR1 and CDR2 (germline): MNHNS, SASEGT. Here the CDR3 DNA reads TGTGCCAGCAGTGAAGCGCTGGAAGTCTCTGGAAACACCATATATTTT. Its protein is CASSEALEVSGNTIYF.

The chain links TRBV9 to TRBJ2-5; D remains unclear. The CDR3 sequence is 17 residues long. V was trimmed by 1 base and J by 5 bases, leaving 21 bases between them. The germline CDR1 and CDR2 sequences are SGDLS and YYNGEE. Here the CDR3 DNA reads TGTGCCAGCAGCGTACGTTCCTTTTTGGGGTTAGTGGAGACCCAGTACTTC. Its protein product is CASSVRSFLGLVETQYF. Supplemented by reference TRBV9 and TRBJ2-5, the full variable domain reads DSGVTQTPKHLITATGQRVTLRCSPRSGDLSVYWYQQSLDQGLQFLIQYYNGEERAKGNILERFSAQQFPDLHSELNLSSLELGDSALYFCASSVRSFLGLVETQYFGPGTRLLVL.

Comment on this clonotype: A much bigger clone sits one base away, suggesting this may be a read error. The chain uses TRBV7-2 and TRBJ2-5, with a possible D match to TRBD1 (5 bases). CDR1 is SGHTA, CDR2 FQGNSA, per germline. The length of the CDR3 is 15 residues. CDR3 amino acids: CASSHQLWGEESQYF. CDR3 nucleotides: TGTGCCAGCAGCCACCAGTTGTGGGGCGAAGAGTCCCAGTACTTC.

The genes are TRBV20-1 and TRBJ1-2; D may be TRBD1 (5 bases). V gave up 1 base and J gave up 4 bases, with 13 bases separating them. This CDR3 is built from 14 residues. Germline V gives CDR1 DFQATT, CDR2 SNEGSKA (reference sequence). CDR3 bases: TGCAGTGCTAGAGTAATTGACAGCTTCTATGGCTACACCTTC. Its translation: CSARVIDSFYGYTF.

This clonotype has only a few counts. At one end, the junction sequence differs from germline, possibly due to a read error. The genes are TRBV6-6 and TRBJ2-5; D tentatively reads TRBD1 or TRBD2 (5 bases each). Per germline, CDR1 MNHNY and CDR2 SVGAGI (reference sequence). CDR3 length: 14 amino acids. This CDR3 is CASSYTGQSGGWNF. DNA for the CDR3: TGTGCCAGCAGTTACACCGGACAAAGTGGGGGATGGAACTTC.

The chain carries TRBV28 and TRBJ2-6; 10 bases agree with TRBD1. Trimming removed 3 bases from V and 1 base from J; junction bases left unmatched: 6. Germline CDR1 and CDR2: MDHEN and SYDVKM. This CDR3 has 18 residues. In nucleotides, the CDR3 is TGTGCCAGCAGTTTGGGGACAGGGGAAGATTCTGGGGCCAACGTCCTGACTTTC. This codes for CASSLGTGEDSGANVLTF.

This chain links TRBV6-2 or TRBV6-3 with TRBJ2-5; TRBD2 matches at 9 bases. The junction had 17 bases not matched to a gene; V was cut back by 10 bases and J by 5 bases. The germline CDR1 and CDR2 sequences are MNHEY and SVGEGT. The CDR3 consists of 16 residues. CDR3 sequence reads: CATGDRGRGGPETQYF. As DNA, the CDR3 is TGTGCCACGGGAGACCGAGGGCGGGGGGGCCCTGAGACCCAGTACTTC.

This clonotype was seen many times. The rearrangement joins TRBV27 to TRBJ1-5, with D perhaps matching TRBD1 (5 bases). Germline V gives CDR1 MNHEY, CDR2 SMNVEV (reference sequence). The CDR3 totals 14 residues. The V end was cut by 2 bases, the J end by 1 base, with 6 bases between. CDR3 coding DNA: TGTGCCAGCAGTTTAGGACACAGCAATCAGCCCCAGCATTTT. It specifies CASSLGHSNQPQHF.

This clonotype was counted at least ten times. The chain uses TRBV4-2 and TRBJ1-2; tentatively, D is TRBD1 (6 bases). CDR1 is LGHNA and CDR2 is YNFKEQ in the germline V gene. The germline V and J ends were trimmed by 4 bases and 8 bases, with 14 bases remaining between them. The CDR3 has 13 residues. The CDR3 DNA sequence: TGTGCCAGCAGCCCGAAGGGGGTGCGAGGCTACACCTTC. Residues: CASSPKGVRGYTF.